The 4 T cell receptor beta chains given below trace back to one sample, sequenced in a study of cytomegalovirus exposure and HLA in healthy donors. 13 Jbeta primers and 60 Vbeta primers were used for the PCR. Libraries were prepared by immunoSEQ multiplex PCR; TCRdb keeps only in-frame clonotypes and omits some of them. Of under 130,000 clones in the sample, around 70% were seen once. The material sequenced was PBMCs. These receptors all come from a middle-aged man in good health and CMV-seropositive.

This clone was detected only a few times. This rearrangement joins TRBV7-9 to TRBJ2-1; D is unresolved. Germline CDR1 reads SEHNR; CDR2 reads FQNEAQ (reference sequence). The CDR3 has 12 residues. V was clipped by 3 bases and J by 7 bases, with 7 bases between them. The CDR3 sequence: CASSLIENEQFF. CDR3 DNA sequence: TGTGCCAGCAGCTTGATAGAGAATGAGCAGTTCTTC.

This clone has only a few counts. The rearrangement uses TRBV5-1 and TRBJ1-2; D is perhaps TRBD1 (5 bases). The V end lost 1 base, the J end lost 6 bases, and 7 bases lay between the germline ends. The length of the CDR3 is 12 residues. Germline V CDR1 and CDR2: SGHRS, YFSETQ. The CDR3 DNA is TGCGCCAGCAGCTTGTGGGGGGATGGCTACACCTTC. Protein: CASSLWGDGYTF. The complete variable domain, with remaining parts taken from reference TRBV5-1 and TRBJ1-2, reads KAGVTQTPRYLIKTRGQQVTLSCSPISGHRSVSWYQQTPGQGLQFLFEYFSETQRNKGNFPGRFSGRQFSNSRSEMNVSTLELGDSALYLCASSLWGDGYTFGSGTRLTVV.

This clone appeared a few times. The chain carries TRBV28 and TRBJ1-4, with 8 nucleotides matching TRBD1. Germline V CDR1 and CDR2: MDHEN, SYDVKM. With V trimmed by 3 bases and J by 0 bases, 9 bases remained unmatched. The CDR3 contains 18 residues. The CDR3 DNA reads TGTGCCAGCAGTTTTATCGGGACAGGTCTGGCAACTAATGAAAAACTGTTTTTT. Its translation is CASSFIGTGLATNEKLFF.

This clone was seen a few times. V gene TRBV28 combines with J gene TRBJ1-2, with D uncertain. Trimming removed 6 bases at V and 8 bases at J, with 16 bases between. The CDR3 consists of 13 residues. Per germline, CDR1 MDHEN and CDR2 SYDVKM. In nucleotides, the CDR3 is TGTGCCAGCAGAGCACTAGACCCTGGGGGCTACACCTTC. This translates into CASRALDPGGYTF.